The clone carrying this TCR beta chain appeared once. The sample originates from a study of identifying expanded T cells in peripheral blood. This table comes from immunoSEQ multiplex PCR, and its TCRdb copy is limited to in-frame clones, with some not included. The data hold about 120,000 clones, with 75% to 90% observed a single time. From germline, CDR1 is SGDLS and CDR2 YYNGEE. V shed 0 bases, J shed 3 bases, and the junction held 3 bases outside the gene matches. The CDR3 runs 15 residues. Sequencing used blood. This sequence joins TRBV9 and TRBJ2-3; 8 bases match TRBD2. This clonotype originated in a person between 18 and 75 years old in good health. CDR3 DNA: TGTGCCAGCAGCGTAGGGCGGGGGGCTACAGATACGCAGTATTTT. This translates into CASSVGRGATDTQYF. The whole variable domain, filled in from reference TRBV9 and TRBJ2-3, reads DSGVTQTPKHLITATGQRVTLRCSPRSGDLSVYWYQQSLDQGLQFLIQYYNGEERAKGNILERFSAQQFPDLHSELNLSSLELGDSALYFCASSVGRGATDTQYFGPGTRLTVL.